The clone carrying this T cell receptor beta chain was counted between two and nine times. The antigen is unknown. The sequence runs out 3 residues before the end of the CDR3; the remainder is reconstructed from the germline J gene. Germline loops: CDR1 LNHDA, CDR2 SQIVND (reference sequence). This CDR3 comprises 15 residues. Control and CVID samples contributed equal amounts of genomic DNA. Libraries were prepared by immunoSEQ multiplex PCR; TCRdb keeps only in-frame clonotypes and omits some of them. Altogether around 50,000 clones were found in the sample, and no singletons occur. The sample belongs to a study of T cell clonality in common variable immunodeficiency. Study-wide findings and caveats: Links between repertoire features and CVID complications were heterogeneity-limited. CVID subjects had higher TCRbeta clonality than healthy controls, most marked in about a third.

Sequenced: peripheral blood mononuclear cells. The V and J genes are TRBV19 and TRBJ1-2; a possible D gene is TRBD1 (6 bases). This sequence was found in a person aged 18-69 years in good health. The CDR3 reads CASSISEFRGGNYTF. The CDR3 bases that were read are TGTGCCAGTAGTATCTCAGAGTTTAGGGGGGGAAAC.